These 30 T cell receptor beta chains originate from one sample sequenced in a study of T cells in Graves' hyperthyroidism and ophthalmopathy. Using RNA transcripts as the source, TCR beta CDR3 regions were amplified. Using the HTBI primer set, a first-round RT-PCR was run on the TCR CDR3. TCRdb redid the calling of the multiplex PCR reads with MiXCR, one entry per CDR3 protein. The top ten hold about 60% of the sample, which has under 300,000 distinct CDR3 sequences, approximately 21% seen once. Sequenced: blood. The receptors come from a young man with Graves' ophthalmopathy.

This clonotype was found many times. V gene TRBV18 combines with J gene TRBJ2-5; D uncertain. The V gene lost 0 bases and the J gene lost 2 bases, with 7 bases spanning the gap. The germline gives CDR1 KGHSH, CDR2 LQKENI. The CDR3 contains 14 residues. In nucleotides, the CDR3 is TGTGCCAGCTCACCACCGGGCCGACAAGAGACCCAGTACTTC. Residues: CASSPPGRQETQYF. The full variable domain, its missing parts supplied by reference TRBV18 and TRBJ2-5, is NAGVMQNPRHLVRRRGQEARLRCSPMKGHSHVYWYRQLPEEGLKFMVYLQKENIIDESGMPKERFSAEFPKEGPSILRIQQVVRGDSAAYFCASSPPGRQETQYFGPGTRLLVL.

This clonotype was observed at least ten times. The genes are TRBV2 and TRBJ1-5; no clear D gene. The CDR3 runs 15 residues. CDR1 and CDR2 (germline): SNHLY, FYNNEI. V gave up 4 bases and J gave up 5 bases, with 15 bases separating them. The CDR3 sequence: CASSVIVSPDQPQHF. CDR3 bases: TGTGCCAGCAGTGTTATTGTAAGTCCCGATCAGCCCCAGCATTTT.

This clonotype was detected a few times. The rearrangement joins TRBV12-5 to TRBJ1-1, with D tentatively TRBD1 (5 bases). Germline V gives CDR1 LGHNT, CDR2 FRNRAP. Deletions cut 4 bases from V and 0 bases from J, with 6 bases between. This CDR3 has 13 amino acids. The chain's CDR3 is CASGSGMNTEAFF. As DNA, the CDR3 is TGTGCTAGTGGTTCAGGGATGAACACTGAAGCTTTCTTT.

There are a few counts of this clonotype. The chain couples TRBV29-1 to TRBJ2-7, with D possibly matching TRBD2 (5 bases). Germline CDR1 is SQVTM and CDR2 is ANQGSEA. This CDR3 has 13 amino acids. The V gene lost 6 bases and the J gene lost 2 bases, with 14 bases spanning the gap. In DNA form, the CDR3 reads TGCAGCGTAAGGGAGACAATGACCTACGAGCAGTACTTC. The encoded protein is CSVRETMTYEQYF.

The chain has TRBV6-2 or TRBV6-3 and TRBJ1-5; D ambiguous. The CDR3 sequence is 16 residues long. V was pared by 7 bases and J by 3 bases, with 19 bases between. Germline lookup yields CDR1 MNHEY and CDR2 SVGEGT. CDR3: CASMGIGNRNNQPQHF. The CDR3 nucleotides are TGTGCCAGCATGGGCATAGGAAATAGGAACAATCAGCCCCAGCATTTT.

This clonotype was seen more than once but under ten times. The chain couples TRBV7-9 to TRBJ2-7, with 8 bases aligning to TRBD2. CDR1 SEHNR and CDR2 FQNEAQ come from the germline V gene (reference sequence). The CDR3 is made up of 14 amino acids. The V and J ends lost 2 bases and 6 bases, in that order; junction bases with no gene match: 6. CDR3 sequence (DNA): TGTGCCAGCAGCTTAAGCGGGAGTCAAGGCGAGCAGTACTTC. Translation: CASSLSGSQGEQYF. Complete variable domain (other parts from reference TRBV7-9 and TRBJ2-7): DTGVSQNPRHKITKRGQNVTFRCDPISEHNRLYWYRQTLGQGPEFLTYFQNEAQLEKSRLLSDRFSAERPKGSFSTLEIQRTEQGDSAMYLCASSLSGSQGEQYFGPGTRLTVT.

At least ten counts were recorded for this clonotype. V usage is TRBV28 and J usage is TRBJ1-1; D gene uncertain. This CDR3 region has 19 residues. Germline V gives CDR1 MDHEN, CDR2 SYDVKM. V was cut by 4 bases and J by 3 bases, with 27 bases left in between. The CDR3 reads CASSSARTVGSAWDTEAFF. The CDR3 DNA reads TGTGCCAGCAGTTCGGCCCGAACTGTCGGATCCGCGTGGGACACTGAAGCTTTCTTT.

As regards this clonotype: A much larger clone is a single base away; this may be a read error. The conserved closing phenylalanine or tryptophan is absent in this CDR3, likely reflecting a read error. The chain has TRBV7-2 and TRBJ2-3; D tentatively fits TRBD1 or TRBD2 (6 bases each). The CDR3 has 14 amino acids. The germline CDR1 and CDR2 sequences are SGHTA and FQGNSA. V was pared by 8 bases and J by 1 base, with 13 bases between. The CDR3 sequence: CASRSGAGTDTQYV. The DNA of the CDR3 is TGTGCCAGCCGGTCGGGGGCCGGCACAGATACGCAGTATGTT.

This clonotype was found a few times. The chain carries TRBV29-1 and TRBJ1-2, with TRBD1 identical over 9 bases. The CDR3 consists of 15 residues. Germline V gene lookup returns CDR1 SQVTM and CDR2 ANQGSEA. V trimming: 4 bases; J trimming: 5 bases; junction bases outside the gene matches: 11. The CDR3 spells CSVGARGTGNYGYTF. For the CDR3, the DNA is TGCAGCGTTGGAGCTCGCGGGACAGGGAATTATGGCTACACCTTC. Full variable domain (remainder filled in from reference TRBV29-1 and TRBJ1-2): SAVISQKPSRDICQRGTSLTIQCQVDSQVTMMFWYRQQPGQSLTLIATANQGSEATYESGFVIDKFPISRPNLTFSTLTVSNMSPEDSSIYLCSVGARGTGNYGYTFGSGTRLTVV.

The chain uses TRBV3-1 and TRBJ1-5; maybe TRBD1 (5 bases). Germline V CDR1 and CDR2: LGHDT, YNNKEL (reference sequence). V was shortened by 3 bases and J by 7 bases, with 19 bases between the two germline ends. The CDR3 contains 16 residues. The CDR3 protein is CASSHDRSRGGQPQHF. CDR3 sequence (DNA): TGTGCCAGCAGCCACGATAGGTCCCGGGGGGGACAGCCCCAGCATTTT.

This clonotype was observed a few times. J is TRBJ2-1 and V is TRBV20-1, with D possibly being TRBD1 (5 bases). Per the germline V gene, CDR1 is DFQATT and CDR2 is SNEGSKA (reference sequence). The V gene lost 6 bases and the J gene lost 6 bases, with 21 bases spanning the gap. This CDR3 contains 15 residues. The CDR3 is CSATASQGVLNEQFF. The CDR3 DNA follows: TGCAGTGCCACCGCCTCGCAGGGCGTGCTCAATGAGCAGTTCTTC.

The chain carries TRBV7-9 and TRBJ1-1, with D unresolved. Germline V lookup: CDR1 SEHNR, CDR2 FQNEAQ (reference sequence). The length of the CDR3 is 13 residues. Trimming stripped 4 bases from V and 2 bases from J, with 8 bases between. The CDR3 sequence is CASSSSANTEAFF. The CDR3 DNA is TGTGCCAGCAGCTCCTCAGCTAACACTGAAGCTTTCTTT.

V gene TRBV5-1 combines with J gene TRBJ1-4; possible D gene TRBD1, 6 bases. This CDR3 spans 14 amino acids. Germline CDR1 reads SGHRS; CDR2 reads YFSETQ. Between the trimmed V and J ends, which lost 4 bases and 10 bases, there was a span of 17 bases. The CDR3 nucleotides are TGCGCCAGCAGCGTGGACAGCTCCATCGGAAAACTGTTTTTT. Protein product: CASSVDSSIGKLFF.

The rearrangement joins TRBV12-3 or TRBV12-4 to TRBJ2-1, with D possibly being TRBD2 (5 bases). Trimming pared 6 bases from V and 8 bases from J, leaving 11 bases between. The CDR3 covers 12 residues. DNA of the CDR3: TGTGCCAGCAGCCAAGAGGGTTATGAGCAGTTCTTC. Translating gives CASSQEGYEQFF.

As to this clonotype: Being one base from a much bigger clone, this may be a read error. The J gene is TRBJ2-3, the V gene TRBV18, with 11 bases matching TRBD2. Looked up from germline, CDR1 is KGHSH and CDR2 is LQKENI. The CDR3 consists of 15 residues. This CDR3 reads CASSPTSGMTDTKYF. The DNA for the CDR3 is TGTGCCAGCTCACCGACTAGCGGGATGACAGATACGAAGTATTTT.

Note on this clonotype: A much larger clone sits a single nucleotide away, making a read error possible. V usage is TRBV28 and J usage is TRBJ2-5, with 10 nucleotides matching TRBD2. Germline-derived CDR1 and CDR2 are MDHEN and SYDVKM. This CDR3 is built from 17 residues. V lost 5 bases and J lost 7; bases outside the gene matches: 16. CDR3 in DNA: TGTGCCAGCAGTAGGGCCAGCGGGAGGGCTTGGGTGGGGACCCAGTACTTC. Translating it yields CASSRASGRAWVGTQYF.

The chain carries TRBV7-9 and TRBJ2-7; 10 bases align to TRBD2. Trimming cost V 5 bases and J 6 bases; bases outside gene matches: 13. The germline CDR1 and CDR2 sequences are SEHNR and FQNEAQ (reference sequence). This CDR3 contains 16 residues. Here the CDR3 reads CASSTTSGEAASEQYF. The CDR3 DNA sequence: TGTGCCAGCAGCACCACTAGCGGGGAGGCTGCGTCCGAGCAGTACTTC.

CDR3 region: CSVADSYNSPLHF. The CDR3 nucleotides are TGCAGCGTTGCGGACTCCTATAATTCACCCCTCCACTTT. This rearrangement joins TRBV29-1 to TRBJ1-6; unclear D gene. The CDR3 runs to 13 residues. V was shortened by 4 bases and J by 0 bases, with 4 bases between the two germline ends. The germline V gene has CDR1 SQVTM and CDR2 ANQGSEA.

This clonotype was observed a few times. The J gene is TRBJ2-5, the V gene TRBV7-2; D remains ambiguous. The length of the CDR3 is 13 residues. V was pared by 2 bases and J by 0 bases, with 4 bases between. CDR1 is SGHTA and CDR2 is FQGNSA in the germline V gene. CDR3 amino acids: CASSLRHQETQYF. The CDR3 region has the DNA TGTGCCAGCAGCTTACGACACCAAGAGACCCAGTACTTC.

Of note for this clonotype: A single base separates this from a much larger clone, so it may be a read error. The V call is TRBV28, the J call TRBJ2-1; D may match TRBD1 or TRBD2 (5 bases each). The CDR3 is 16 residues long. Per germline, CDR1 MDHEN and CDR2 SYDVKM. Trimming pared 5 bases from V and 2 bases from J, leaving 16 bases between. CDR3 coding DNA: TGTGCCAGCAGTCAGGGACCTAAGAGGGCCTACAATGAGCAGTTCTTC. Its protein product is CASSQGPKRAYNEQFF.

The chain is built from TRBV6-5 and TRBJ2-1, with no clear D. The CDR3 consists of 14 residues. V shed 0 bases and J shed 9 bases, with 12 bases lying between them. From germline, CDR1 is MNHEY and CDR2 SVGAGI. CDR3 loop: CASSYSITPTEQFF. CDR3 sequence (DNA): TGTGCCAGCAGTTACTCGATAACTCCCACTGAGCAGTTCTTC.

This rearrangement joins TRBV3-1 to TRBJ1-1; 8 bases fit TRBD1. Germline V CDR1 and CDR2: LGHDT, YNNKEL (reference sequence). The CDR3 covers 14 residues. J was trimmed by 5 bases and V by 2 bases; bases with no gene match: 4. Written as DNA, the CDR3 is TGTGCCAGCAGCCAAAGACAGGGGTGGACTGAAGCTTTCTTT. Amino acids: CASSQRQGWTEAFF.

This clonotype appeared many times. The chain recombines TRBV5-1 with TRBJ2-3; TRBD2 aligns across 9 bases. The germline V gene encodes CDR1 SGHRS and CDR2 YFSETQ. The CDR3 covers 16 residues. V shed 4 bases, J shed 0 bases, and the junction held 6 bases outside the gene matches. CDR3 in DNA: TGCGCCAGCAGCCCGGGACTAGCTGGGAGCACAGATACGCAGTATTTT. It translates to CASSPGLAGSTDTQYF.

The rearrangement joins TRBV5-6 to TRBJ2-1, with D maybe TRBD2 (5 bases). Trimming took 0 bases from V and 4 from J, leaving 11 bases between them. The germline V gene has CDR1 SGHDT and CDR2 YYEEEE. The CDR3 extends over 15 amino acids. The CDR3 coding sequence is TGTGCCAGCAGCTTGGGGACTCCCATATACAATGAGCAGTTCTTC. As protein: CASSLGTPIYNEQFF. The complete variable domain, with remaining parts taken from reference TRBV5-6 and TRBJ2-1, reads DAGVTQSPTHLIKTRGQQVTLRCSPKSGHDTVSWYQQALGQGPQFIFQYYEEEERQRGNFPDRFSGHQFPNYSSELNVNALLLGDSALYLCASSLGTPIYNEQFFGPGTRLTVL.

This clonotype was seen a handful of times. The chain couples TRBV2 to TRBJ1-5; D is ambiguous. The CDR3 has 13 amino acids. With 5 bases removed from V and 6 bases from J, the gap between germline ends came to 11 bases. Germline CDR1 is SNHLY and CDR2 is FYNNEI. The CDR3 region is CASSNGVSQPQHF. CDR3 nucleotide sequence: TGTGCCAGCAGTAACGGAGTGAGTCAGCCCCAGCATTTT.

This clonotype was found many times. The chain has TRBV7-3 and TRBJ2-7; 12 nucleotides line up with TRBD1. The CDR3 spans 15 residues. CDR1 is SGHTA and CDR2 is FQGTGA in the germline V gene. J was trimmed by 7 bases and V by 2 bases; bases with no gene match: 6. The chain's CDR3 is CASSLQGQGAREQYF. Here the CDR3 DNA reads TGTGCCAGCAGCTTACAGGGACAGGGGGCAAGGGAGCAGTACTTC.

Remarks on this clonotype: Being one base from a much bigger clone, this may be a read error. CDR3 region: CASTHPQGMDTEAFF. Here the CDR3 DNA reads TGTGCCAGCACCCATCCACAGGGGATGGACACTGAAGCTTTCTTT. The genes are TRBV27 and TRBJ1-1, with 7 bases fitting TRBD1. The germline gives CDR1 MNHEY, CDR2 SMNVEV (reference sequence). The V segment lost 7 bases and the J segment 3 bases; nucleotides outside the gene matches: 11. The CDR3 loop spans 15 amino acids.

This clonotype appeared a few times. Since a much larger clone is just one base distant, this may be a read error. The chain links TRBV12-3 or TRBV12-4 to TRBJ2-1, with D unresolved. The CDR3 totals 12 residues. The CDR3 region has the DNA TGTACCAGCAGTTTAGCAGTCAATGAGCAGTTCTTC. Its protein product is CTSSLAVNEQFF.

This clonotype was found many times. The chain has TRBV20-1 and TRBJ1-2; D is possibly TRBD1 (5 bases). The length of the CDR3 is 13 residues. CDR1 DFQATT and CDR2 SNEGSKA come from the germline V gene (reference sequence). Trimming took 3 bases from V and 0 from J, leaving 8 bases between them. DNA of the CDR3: TGCAGTGCTAGTAGGGACGCTAACTATGGCTACACCTTC. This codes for CSASRDANYGYTF.

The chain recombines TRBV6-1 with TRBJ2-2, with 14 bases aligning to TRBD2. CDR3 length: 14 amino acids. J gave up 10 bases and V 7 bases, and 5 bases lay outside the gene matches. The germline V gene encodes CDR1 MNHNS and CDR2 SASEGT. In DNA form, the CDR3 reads TGTGCCAGCACCGGGGGACTAGCGGGAGAGGAGCTGTTTTTT. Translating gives CASTGGLAGEELFF.